This T cell receptor (beta chain) was sequenced in a study of blood T cell repertoires in COVID-19. Sequencing used immunoSEQ multiplex PCR; TCRdb keeps in-frame clones, though not all of them. The data hold fewer than 250,000 clones, with around 80% observed a single time. The source is a man aged 50-59 years with active or convalescent COVID-19. Sample: peripheral blood.

CDR3 in amino acids: CASSEMGASGSRYF. The CDR3 DNA reads as TGTGCCAGCAGTGAAATGGGGGCTAGCGGGTCCAGGTACTTC. This chain links TRBV25-1 with TRBJ2-7; 8 bases line up with TRBD2. This CDR3 is built from 14 residues. In germline, CDR1 is MGHDK, CDR2 SYGVNS. V shed 2 bases, J shed 12 bases, and the junction held 12 bases outside the gene matches.